This TCR beta chain is drawn from a study of cytomegalovirus exposure and HLA in healthy donors. V lost 7 bases, J lost 3 bases, and 10 bases lay in between. Germline CDR1 and CDR2: LNHDA and SQIVND (reference sequence). The CDR3 is 13 amino acids. The PCR was carried out with 60 Vbeta primers and 13 Jbeta primers. Some clones are missing from TCRdb's copy, which holds only in-frame ones; the method was immunoSEQ multiplex PCR. The sample holds approximately 110,000 clones, under 85% seen once. The chain employs TRBV19 and TRBJ1-5; weak D call: TRBD1 (6 bases). Sequencing used PBMCs. The source of this sequence is a man aged 40-50 years in good health and CMV-seronegative. CDR3 sequence: CASKGQSNQPQHF. Here the CDR3 DNA reads TGTGCCAGTAAAGGACAGTCCAATCAGCCCCAGCATTTT.